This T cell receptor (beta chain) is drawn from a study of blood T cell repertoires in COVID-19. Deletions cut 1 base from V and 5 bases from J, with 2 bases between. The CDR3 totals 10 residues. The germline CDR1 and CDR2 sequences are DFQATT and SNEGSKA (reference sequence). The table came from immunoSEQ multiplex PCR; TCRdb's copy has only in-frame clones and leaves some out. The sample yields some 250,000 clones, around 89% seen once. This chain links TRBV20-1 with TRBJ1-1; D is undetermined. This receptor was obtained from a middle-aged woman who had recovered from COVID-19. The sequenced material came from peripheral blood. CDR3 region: CSARVTEAFF. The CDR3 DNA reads TGCAGTGCTAGAGTAACTGAAGCTTTCTTT.